Sequencing of this T cell receptor beta chain was carried out in a study of blood T cells in healthy people across ages. Germline V lookup: CDR1 SGHTA, CDR2 FQGNSA. The CDR3 has 14 amino acids. A J-beta primer mix and a sample-barcoded 5' primer were used in a second PCR of roughly 6 to 11 cycles. All samples yielded 2.5 million or more CDR3-containing paired-end reads. TCRdb analysed the 5' RACE reads with MiXCR anew, one entry per CDR3 protein. The data contain about 970,000 distinct CDR3 sequences, approximately 50% of them seen just once; the ten biggest clones take up roughly 23%. Study results and limitations: With age, beta diversity per million T cells declined roughly linearly, significantly by 40.

In this sample, this clonotype turned up a few times. Antigen specificity is unknown. The genes are TRBV7-2 and TRBJ2-5; D possibly corresponds to TRBD2 (5 bases). Matching the DNA end better, TRBJ2-7 makes the J call doubtful. Sequenced material: blood. The source of this sequence is a woman in her sixties or seventies in good health. This CDR3 is CASSFGTLASEQYF. Here the CDR3 DNA reads TGTGCCAGCAGCTTCGGAACTCTAGCTTCCGAGCAGTACTTC.